This T cell receptor (beta chain) was documented in a study of T cell responses to AZD1222 COVID-19 vaccine. As for the study in general: Both about-4-week and about-12-week second-dose recipients were combined. Study-level findings and limits: Two AZD1222 administrations were followed by greater Spike-specific TCR breadth and depth.

Of note for this clone: Its antigen is currently unknown.

The germline V gene encodes CDR1 MNHEY and CDR2 SMNVEV (reference sequence). The CDR3 loop spans 15 amino acids. Trimming left V 2 bases short and J 1 base short, with 12 bases between. Profiling relied on immunoSEQ multiplex PCR, and the TCRdb table lists in-frame clones only, not all of them. The data contain around 100,000 clones, over 75% of them seen just once; the ten biggest clones take up 1% to 1.5%. The sequence was obtained from an adult in good health. The V call is TRBV27, the J call TRBJ2-7; possibly TRBD2 for D (7 bases). This material consisted of peripheral blood, taken on day 0 of AZD1222 vaccination. CDR3 sequence (DNA): TGTGCCAGCAGTTTAGGGGGGGCAGGGTCCTACGAGCAGTACTTC. This translates into CASSLGGAGSYEQYF.